This TCR beta chain is drawn from a study of T cells in Graves' hyperthyroidism and ophthalmopathy. Clinical symptoms, serum thyroxine, TRAb, thyroid ultrasound and orbital computed tomography established diagnosis. This clonotype was seen repeatedly, ten times or more. Germline-derived CDR1 and CDR2 are KGHSH and LQKENI. V dropped 3 bases and J dropped 10 bases, with 16 bases sitting between them. The CDR3 is 14 residues long. TCR beta CDR3 regions were amplified from RNA transcripts. Initially, a first-round RT-PCR of the TCR CDR3 employed the HTBI primer set. TCRdb used MiXCR to reprocess the multiplex PCR reads, holding one entry per CDR3 protein. This table holds more than 500,000 distinct CDR3 sequences, about 16% found once.

The receptor's source is a woman in her twenties or thirties with Graves' ophthalmopathy. The source material was blood. The chain joins TRBV18 to TRBJ2-1; TRBD1 or TRBD2 may be the D gene (5 bases each). DNA for the CDR3: TGTGCCAGCTCACCCGGGATTGACAGAGGAGAGCAGTTCTTC. It encodes CASSPGIDRGEQFF. The full variable domain, rest sourced from reference TRBV18 and TRBJ2-1, is NAGVMQNPRHLVRRRGQEARLRCSPMKGHSHVYWYRQLPEEGLKFMVYLQKENIIDESGMPKERFSAEFPKEGPSILRIQQVVRGDSAAYFCASSPGIDRGEQFFGPGTRLTVL.